This T cell receptor beta chain was sequenced during a study of OX40 agonist ivuxolimab in advanced cancers. The study, taken as a whole, reports: Low levels of normalized T-cell clonal expansion also appeared in some nonresponders.

Autoimmune disease history or systemic immunosuppression led to patients being barred. Sampled blood was obtained at baseline, cycle 4 day 1, and cycle 7 day 1. The V segment lost 0 bases and the J segment 2 bases; nucleotides outside the gene matches: 2. Germline-derived CDR1 and CDR2 are LGHNA and YNFKEQ. This CDR3 region has 17 residues. TCRdb keeps only in-frame clones here, not all; method: immunoSEQ multiplex PCR. Among tens of thousands of clones, 80% to 90% were seen once, and the ten largest hold 0.3% to 0.45%. Details on this clone: Its cognate antigen is unknown.

The rearrangement links TRBV4-2 to TRBJ2-1; 12 positions match TRBD2. The clonotype originates from an adult with an advanced solid tumor such as melanoma, head and neck, liver or kidney cancer. Source: CD4+ or CD8+ T cells sorted from blood, taken in a trial of the OX40 agonist ivuxolimab. The DNA of the CDR3 is TGTGCCAGCAGCCAAGAGCGGACTAGCGGGGCCTACAATGAGCAGTTCTTC. Translating gives CASSQERTSGAYNEQFF.